The 28 T cell receptor beta chains presented below share a single source sample, sequenced in a study of blood T cell repertoires in COVID-19. Sequenced by immunoSEQ multiplex PCR; TCRdb stores in-frame clones only, minus some. The sample has 200,000 to 250,000 clones, roughly 80% seen once; the top ten hold about 5%. The sequenced material came from peripheral blood. These receptors all stem from a woman aged 70-85 years with COVID-19, enrolled during active disease.

This rearrangement joins TRBV7-2 to TRBJ2-7, with D hard to call. V was cut by 5 bases and J by 6 bases, with 17 bases left in between. This CDR3 has 14 amino acids. Germline CDR1 and CDR2: SGHTA and FQGNSA. The CDR3 DNA sequence: TGTGCCAGCAGCCGGCAGGCAGTTCCGGCCGAGCAGTACTTC. Encoded protein: CASSRQAVPAEQYF.

CDR3 protein: CAISDVQYSNQPQHF. DNA of the CDR3: TGTGCCATCAGTGATGTGCAGTATAGCAATCAGCCCCAGCATTTT. The genes are TRBV10-3 and TRBJ1-5; D is uncertain. The CDR3 extends over 15 amino acids. The germline V and J ends were trimmed by 3 bases and 0 bases, with 9 bases remaining between them. Per germline, CDR1 ENHRY and CDR2 SYGVKD.

The table lists this clone with a few counts. V is TRBV9 and J is TRBJ1-4; unclear D gene. The germline CDR1 and CDR2 sequences are SGDLS and YYNGEE. V was clipped by 3 bases and J by 8 bases, with 11 bases between them. The CDR3 loop spans 13 amino acids. CDR3 sequence reads: CASSASPGEKLFF. The CDR3 nucleotides are TGTGCCAGCAGCGCTTCCCCGGGGGAAAAACTGTTTTTT.

V gene TRBV28 combines with J gene TRBJ1-2, with D possibly TRBD1 on 6 matching bases. Looked up from germline, CDR1 is MDHEN and CDR2 is SYDVKM. The CDR3 is 15 residues long. Trimming removed 7 bases at V and 2 bases at J, with 17 bases between. The CDR3 protein is CASNSPSQGNYGYTF. The CDR3 DNA follows: TGTGCCAGCAACTCACCCAGTCAGGGGAACTATGGCTACACCTTC.

The chain has TRBV12-3 or TRBV12-4 and TRBJ1-5; no clear D gene. V gave up 1 base and J gave up 9 bases, with 4 bases separating them. This CDR3 comprises 11 residues. The CDR3: CASSLGGPQHF. The CDR3 coding sequence is TGTGCCAGCAGTTTAGGAGGGCCCCAGCATTTT.

The genes are TRBV29-1 and TRBJ2-3; 9 positions agree with TRBD2. The CDR3 runs to 15 residues. The V gene end was trimmed by 1 base and the J gene end by 5 bases; junction bases not matched to a gene: 7. Per the germline V gene, CDR1 is SQVTM and CDR2 is ANQGSEA. CDR3 sequence (DNA): TGCAGCGTTGAAGGCGGGAGGGCCAGAGAAGATACGCAGTATTTT. It codes for CSVEGGRAREDTQYF.

This clone was found once. V is TRBV3-1 (or the pseudogene TRBV3-2) and J is TRBJ2-6; the match to TRBD2 covers 7 bases. With V trimmed by 3 bases and J by 0 bases, 8 bases remained unmatched. This CDR3 region has 18 residues. Germline assignment: CDR1 LGHDT and CDR2 YNNKEL (reference sequence). For the CDR3, the DNA is TGTGCCAGCAGCCAGGCCAGGCTAGCGGCCTCTGGGGCCAACGTCCTGACTTTC. Translation gives CASSQARLAASGANVLTF.

The J gene is TRBJ1-3, the V gene TRBV11-2; tentative D call: TRBD1 (5 bases). V was trimmed by 5 bases and J by 0 bases, leaving 14 bases between them. Germline V gives CDR1 SGHAT, CDR2 FQNNGV. The length of the CDR3 is 16 residues. The DNA of the CDR3 is TGTGCCAGCAGCAACCTAAGGGGAGGCTCTGGAAACACCATATATTTT. Translating gives CASSNLRGGSGNTIYF.

The chain carries TRBV7-8 and TRBJ1-2; D not certain. The CDR3 covers 14 residues. Per the germline V gene, CDR1 is SGHVS and CDR2 is FQNEAQ. Trimming shortened V by 1 base and J by 5 bases, and 11 bases separated the two germline ends. The CDR3 reads CASSLEGDPYGYTF. CDR3 sequence (DNA): TGTGCCAGCAGCTTAGAGGGAGATCCTTATGGCTACACCTTC.

This chain connects TRBV30 to TRBJ1-5; tentatively, D is TRBD1 (6 bases). The CDR3 spans 14 residues. V was cut by 5 bases and J by 4 bases, with 15 bases left in between. Per the germline V gene, CDR1 is GTSNPN and CDR2 is SVGIG (reference sequence). The CDR3 sequence is CAWGSDRSNQPQHF. The CDR3 DNA is TGTGCCTGGGGCAGCGACAGGAGTAATCAGCCCCAGCATTTT.

The CDR3 region has the DNA TGTGCCAGCAGCGTAGTGGGGACAGGAACCGGGGAGCTGTTTTTT. This gives the protein CASSVVGTGTGELFF. The chain joins TRBV9 to TRBJ2-2; 8 bases agree with TRBD1. J lost 5 bases, V lost 0 bases, and 3 bases had no gene match. This CDR3 is 15 amino acids long. Germline values: CDR1 SGDLS, CDR2 YYNGEE.

The CDR3 loop reads CASSVTVAGGEQYF. The CDR3 coding sequence is TGTGCCAGCAGCGTCACGGTAGCGGGAGGCGAGCAGTACTTC. The chain employs TRBV9 and TRBJ2-7; 10 bases map to TRBD2. Germline CDR1 reads SGDLS; CDR2 reads YYNGEE. V lost 2 bases, J lost 6 bases, and 5 bases stayed unmatched. The CDR3 has 14 amino acids.

The chain couples TRBV5-6 to TRBJ2-2, with D unclear. The V gene's germline CDR1 is SGHDT and CDR2 YYEEEE. CDR3 size: 12 residues. V was pared by 4 bases and J by 2 bases, with 3 bases between. The CDR3 reads CASSLNTGELFF. In nucleotides, the CDR3 is TGTGCCAGCAGCCTTAACACCGGGGAGCTGTTTTTT.

There are a few counts of this clone. This CDR3 is also generated by other DNA sequences in the sample. The rearrangement joins TRBV29-1 to TRBJ2-3, with 7 positions matching TRBD2. Germline CDR1 reads SQVTM; CDR2 reads ANQGSEA. The trim removed 6 bases at V and 3 bases at J, leaving 6 bases unmatched. The CDR3 contains 13 residues. The CDR3 reads CSVDEGGTDTQYF. The CDR3 nucleotides are TGCAGCGTCGACGAGGGAGGGACAGATACGCAGTATTTT.

This sequence joins TRBV7-2 and TRBJ1-5; the D is unclear. This CDR3 has 12 amino acids. Germline V gene lookup returns CDR1 SGHTA and CDR2 FQGNSA. V shed 2 bases and J shed 6 bases, with 5 bases lying between them. CDR3 DNA sequence: TGTGCCAGCAGCTTACCGAGTCAGCCCCAGCATTTT. Residues: CASSLPSQPQHF.

This clone was seen only once. The chain recombines TRBV7-9 with TRBJ2-7; 7 bases are shared with TRBD1. J was trimmed by 4 bases and V by 5 bases; bases with no gene match: 8. Germline lookup yields CDR1 SEHNR and CDR2 FQNEAQ (reference sequence). CDR3 length equals 14 residues. CDR3 protein: CASSLGGQMYEQYF. For the CDR3, the DNA is TGTGCCAGCAGCCTAGGGGGACAGATGTACGAGCAGTACTTC.

The CDR3 is CASTSTGVTGELFF. CDR3 DNA: TGTGCCAGCACCTCTACAGGGGTCACCGGGGAGCTGTTTTTT. V and J are TRBV6-5 and TRBJ2-2; TRBD1 matches 7 bases. Per the germline V gene, CDR1 is MNHEY and CDR2 is SVGAGI. This CDR3 is built from 14 residues. The ends lost 7 bases at V and 4 bases at J; junction bases unmatched: 6.

The J gene is TRBJ2-4, the V gene TRBV14; a possible D gene is TRBD2 (6 bases). This CDR3 has 14 amino acids. CDR1 and CDR2 from the germline V gene are SGHDN and FVKESK. The germline V and J ends were trimmed by 1 base and 8 bases, with 12 bases remaining between them. The CDR3 sequence: CASSQVTGVDIQYF. In nucleotides, the CDR3 is TGTGCCAGCAGCCAAGTGACGGGAGTGGACATTCAGTACTTC.

The genes are TRBV11-3 and TRBJ1-4; D call uncertain. This CDR3 spans 17 amino acids. V was cut by 1 base and J by 6 bases, with 18 bases left in between. Germline V lookup: CDR1 SGHNT, CDR2 YENEEA. CDR3 sequence (DNA): TGTGCCAGCAGCTTAGCCCCTCGGGTCTGGCCGGATGAAAAACTGTTTTTT. This codes for CASSLAPRVWPDEKLFF. The complete variable domain, with remaining parts taken from reference TRBV11-3 and TRBJ1-4, reads EAGVVQSPRYKIIEKKQPVAFWCNPISGHNTLYWYLQNLGQGPELLIRYENEEAVDDSQLPKDRFSAERLKGVDSTLKIQPAELGDSAVYLCASSLAPRVWPDEKLFFGSGTQLSVL.

The V gene is TRBV11-2, the J gene TRBJ2-3, with 7 bases lining up with TRBD1. The trim removed 1 base at V and 8 bases at J, leaving 9 bases unmatched. Germline values: CDR1 SGHAT, CDR2 FQNNGV. CDR3 length: 15 residues. As DNA, the CDR3 is TGTGCCAGCAGCTTAGCAAGGACAGGTTACGGTACGCAGTATTTT. It specifies CASSLARTGYGTQYF.

J is TRBJ2-1 and V is TRBV9; 10 bases map to TRBD2. The junction had 12 bases not matched to a gene; V was cut back by 0 bases and J by 9 bases. This CDR3 spans 17 amino acids. Germline-derived CDR1 and CDR2 are SGDLS and YYNGEE. Here the CDR3 reads CASSVAPAGGLPREQFF. CDR3 coding DNA: TGTGCCAGCAGCGTAGCCCCAGCGGGAGGGCTTCCCCGTGAGCAGTTCTTC.

The rearrangement uses TRBV7-3 and TRBJ2-5; 12 nucleotides agree with TRBD2. Germline V gene sequence: CDR1 SGHTA, CDR2 FQGTGA. V shed 5 bases and J 6 bases; nucleotides not matched to a gene: 4. The CDR3 has 14 amino acids. DNA for the CDR3: TGTGCCAGCAGCCCGACTAGCGGGAGTCAGACCCAGTACTTC. Translation gives CASSPTSGSQTQYF.

V and J are TRBV7-2 and TRBJ2-4, with 7 bases fitting TRBD2. CDR3 length: 14 residues. From germline, CDR1 is SGHTA and CDR2 FQGNSA. V lost 1 base and J lost 3; bases outside the gene matches: 0. The CDR3 sequence: CASSLGGGKNIQYF. The CDR3 coding sequence is TGTGCCAGCAGCTTAGGGGGGGGCAAAAACATTCAGTACTTC.

The rearrangement links TRBV7-2 to TRBJ2-7; TRBD2 matches 9 bases. V shed 1 base, J shed 4 bases, and the junction held 14 bases outside the gene matches. The CDR3 totals 18 residues. Germline assignment: CDR1 SGHTA and CDR2 FQGNSA. The CDR3, as DNA: TGTGCCAGCAGCTTAGAAGGCCTAGCGGGGAATCAGGAATACGAGCAGTACTTC. The encoded protein is CASSLEGLAGNQEYEQYF. Full variable domain (missing parts from reference TRBV7-2 and TRBJ2-7): GAGVSQSPSNKVTEKGKDVELRCDPISGHTALYWYRQSLGQGLEFLIYFQGNSAPDKSGLPSDRFSAERTGGSVSTLTIQRTQQEDSAVYLCASSLEGLAGNQEYEQYFGPGTRLTVT.

The chain recombines TRBV4-3 with TRBJ1-1; D remains ambiguous. CDR1 is LGHNA and CDR2 is YSLEER in the germline V gene. The CDR3 runs to 15 residues. V gave up 0 bases and J gave up 4 bases, with 12 bases separating them. DNA of the CDR3: TGCGCCAGCAGCCAAGACGGCGGAGTGGGCACTGAAGCTTTCTTT. Translating gives CASSQDGGVGTEAFF.

Comment on this clone: The same CDR3 also results from other DNA sequences found in this sample. The CDR3 sequence is CASSLGTSGTYEQYF. The CDR3 DNA sequence: TGTGCCAGCAGCTTAGGAACTAGCGGGACCTACGAGCAGTACTTC. The chain combines TRBV7-2 with TRBJ2-7; 10 bases are shared with TRBD2. V lost 1 base, J lost 2 bases, and 2 bases stayed unmatched. The CDR3 is 15 residues long. Germline assignment: CDR1 SGHTA and CDR2 FQGNSA.

J is TRBJ2-7 and V is TRBV6-2 or TRBV6-3, with 8 bases identical to TRBD1. The CDR3 totals 15 residues. Germline V lookup: CDR1 MNHEY, CDR2 SVGEGT. Trimming took 6 bases from V and 3 from J; bases not matched to a gene: 10. In DNA, the CDR3 is TGTGCCAGCAGCAAGACCGGGACAGGACTCTACGAGCAGTACTTC. The encoded protein is CASSKTGTGLYEQYF.

The chain couples TRBV15 to TRBJ2-7, with a possible D match to TRBD1 (6 bases). The CDR3 loop spans 15 amino acids. V lost 0 bases to trimming and J lost 5 bases, with 14 bases between them. The germline V gene has CDR1 LNHNV and CDR2 YYDKDF (reference sequence). The CDR3 coding sequence is TGTGCCACCAGCAGAGATAGACAGGCGGATAACGAGCAGTACTTC. Its translation is CATSRDRQADNEQYF.